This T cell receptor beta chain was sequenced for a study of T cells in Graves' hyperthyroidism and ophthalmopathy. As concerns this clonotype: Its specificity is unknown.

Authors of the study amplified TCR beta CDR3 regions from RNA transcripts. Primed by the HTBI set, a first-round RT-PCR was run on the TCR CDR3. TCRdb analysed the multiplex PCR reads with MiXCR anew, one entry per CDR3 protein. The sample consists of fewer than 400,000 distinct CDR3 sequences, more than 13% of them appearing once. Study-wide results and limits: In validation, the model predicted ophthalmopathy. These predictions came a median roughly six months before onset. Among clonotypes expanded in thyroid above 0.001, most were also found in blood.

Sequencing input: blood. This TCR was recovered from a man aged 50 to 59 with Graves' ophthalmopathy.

The CDR3 DNA reads TGTGCCACCAGTGCGTCCCGGGACAGGACGAGGGATACGCAGTATTTT. It yields the protein CATSASRDRTRDTQYF. The rearrangement uses TRBV24-1 and TRBJ2-3; 8 positions agree with TRBD1. Germline CDR1 KGHDR, CDR2 SFDVKD. Germline trimming cut 5 bases from V and 6 bases from J; bases unmatched to any gene: 12. The CDR3 has 16 residues.